What follows are 27 T cell receptor beta chains derived from one specimen sequenced in a study. Each CDR3 protein is one row after TCRdb ran MiXCR on the 5' RACE reads. The profile shows approximately 50,000 distinct CDR3 sequences, less than 30% of them singletons. Cells sorted as Tregs were CD4+, CD25+ and CD127-/low. Input material: tumor-infiltrating Tregs sorted from the breast tumor. These receptors were collected from a female donor with breast cancer.

This clonotype was seen ten or more times. The chain uses TRBV15 and TRBJ2-6; 10 bases line up with TRBD2. V lost 3 bases to trimming and J lost 0 bases; unmatched junction nucleotides: 8. Germline V lookup: CDR1 LNHNV, CDR2 YYDKDF (reference sequence). The CDR3 contains 19 residues. CDR3 region: CATSRKSLAGDSGANVLTF. CDR3 DNA sequence: TGTGCCACCAGCAGGAAGAGTCTAGCGGGGGACTCTGGGGCCAACGTCCTGACTTTC.

A few counts support this clonotype. The genes are TRBV12-3 or TRBV12-4 and TRBJ1-4, with 7 bases fitting TRBD1. There are 14 residues in the CDR3. J was trimmed by 6 bases and V by 6 bases; bases with no gene match: 7. Here the CDR3 DNA reads TGTGCCAGCAGCCACGGACAGGTGGATGAAAAACTGTTTTTT. The encoded protein is CASSHGQVDEKLFF.

V and J are TRBV20-1 and TRBJ1-2; D ambiguous. Germline V gene sequence: CDR1 DFQATT, CDR2 SNEGSKA (reference sequence). The length of the CDR3 is 14 residues. V dropped 3 bases and J dropped 4 bases, with 15 bases sitting between them. The CDR3 DNA is TGCAGTGCTAGTCATCCCCAGGAGATCTATGGCTACACCTTC. This sequence encodes CSASHPQEIYGYTF.

J is TRBJ2-5 and V is TRBV29-1; D is unclear. CDR3 length equals 12 residues. Trimming cost V 4 bases and J 5 bases, with 11 bases left between them. Germline V gene sequence: CDR1 SQVTM, CDR2 ANQGSEA. CDR3 sequence (DNA): TGCAGCGTTGGGTATGGGGATGAGACCCAGTACTTC. Residues: CSVGYGDETQYF.

This clonotype was recorded once. The V gene is TRBV6-5, the J gene TRBJ1-2, with D possibly TRBD1 on 5 matching bases. The CDR3 has 12 residues. Germline V gene data show CDR1 as MNHEY and CDR2 as SVGAGI. V lost 2 bases and J lost 8, with 9 bases in between. CDR3 nucleotides: TGTGCCAGCAGTTACGCGGGGGGAGGCTACACCTTC. Its translation: CASSYAGGGYTF.

This clonotype was seen a handful of times. The rearrangement uses TRBV3-1 and TRBJ2-1; the D gene is possibly TRBD2 (6 bases). From germline, CDR1 is LGHDT and CDR2 YNNKEL (reference sequence). The V and J ends lost 5 bases and 8 bases respectively, with 25 bases between them. The CDR3 totals 17 residues. For the CDR3, the DNA is TGTGCCAGCAGCTTCCGGCGGGGTGTAGGGGATGAGGATGAGCAGTTCTTC. Amino acid sequence: CASSFRRGVGDEDEQFF.

This clonotype was observed once. This chain joins TRBV4-2 and TRBJ1-3; D not certain. The CDR3 extends over 15 amino acids. Per the germline V gene, CDR1 is LGHNA and CDR2 is YNFKEQ. V lost 1 base and J lost 2, with 9 bases in between. DNA for the CDR3: TGTGCCAGCAGCCAAGGGGCAGGACCTGGAAACACCATATATTTT. Translation gives CASSQGAGPGNTIYF.

J is TRBJ1-1 and V is TRBV7-9; possible D gene TRBD1, 5 bases. Germline V gives CDR1 SEHNR, CDR2 FQNEAQ (reference sequence). V was cut by 2 bases and J by 0 bases, with 7 bases left in between. This CDR3 is 14 amino acids long. For the CDR3, the DNA is TGTGCCAGCAGCTTAACAGGCTTGAACACTGAAGCTTTCTTT. It codes for CASSLTGLNTEAFF.

This clonotype has more than one count but fewer than ten. The rearrangement uses TRBV20-1 and TRBJ2-7; maybe TRBD2 (7 bases). This CDR3 is built from 14 residues. Germline CDR1 DFQATT, CDR2 SNEGSKA (reference sequence). CDR3 amino acids: CSDVDRREMNEQYF. As DNA, the CDR3 is TGCAGCGACGTAGACAGGCGGGAGATGAACGAGCAGTACTTC.

CDR3 region: CSARDRGKGDTEAFF. The CDR3 coding sequence is TGCAGTGCTAGAGACCGAGGAAAGGGAGACACTGAAGCTTTCTTT. This rearrangement joins TRBV20-1 to TRBJ1-1, with D hard to call. Germline V lookup: CDR1 DFQATT, CDR2 SNEGSKA (reference sequence). The V end lost 0 bases, the J end lost 3 bases, and 14 bases lay between the germline ends. The CDR3 consists of 15 residues.

Notes on this clonotype: This may be a read error: a much more frequent sequence differs by one nucleotide. The chain couples TRBV7-2 to TRBJ1-1; 10 bases fit TRBD1. This CDR3 has 14 amino acids. V shed 7 bases, J shed 4 bases, and the junction held 6 bases outside the gene matches. Per germline, CDR1 SGHTA and CDR2 FQGNSA. This CDR3 reads CASKPGQGSTEAFF. Here the CDR3 DNA reads TGTGCCAGCAAACCGGGACAGGGGAGCACTGAAGCTTTCTTT.

In its sample, this clonotype was seen a few times. The rearrangement joins TRBV6-5 to TRBJ2-7, with 11 bases lining up with TRBD1. Germline trimming cut 5 bases from V and 5 bases from J; bases unmatched to any gene: 2. This CDR3 comprises 13 residues. Germline V CDR1 and CDR2: MNHEY, SVGAGI. CDR3 in amino acids: CASSGTGGHEQYF. DNA of the CDR3: TGTGCCAGCAGTGGGACAGGGGGACACGAGCAGTACTTC.

This clonotype showed up just a few times. The genes are TRBV6-1 and TRBJ2-7; D possibly corresponds to TRBD2 (6 bases). With 1 base removed from V and 5 bases from J, the gap between germline ends came to 15 bases. From germline, CDR1 is MNHNS and CDR2 SASEGT. The CDR3 is made up of 15 amino acids. CDR3 nucleotide sequence: TGTGCCAGCAGTGAAGACGGGAGACTCTTCGACGAGCAGTACTTC. This codes for CASSEDGRLFDEQYF.

The CDR3 here is CASSHLAGRANEQFF. CDR3 DNA: TGTGCCAGCAGCCACCTGGCGGGGAGAGCGAATGAGCAGTTCTTC. The rearrangement uses TRBV3-1 and TRBJ2-1, with a possible D match to TRBD2 (6 bases). The germline V and J ends were trimmed by 3 bases and 7 bases, with 16 bases remaining between them. The CDR3 is 15 residues long. The V gene's germline CDR1 is LGHDT and CDR2 YNNKEL (reference sequence).

This clonotype was detected only a few times. V usage is TRBV6-2 or TRBV6-3 and J usage is TRBJ2-1; D might be TRBD2 (6 bases). Trimming shortened V by 5 bases and J by 7 bases, and 9 bases separated the two germline ends. CDR3 length: 12 residues. Germline CDR1 MNHEY, CDR2 SVGEGT. DNA of the CDR3: TGTGCCAGCAGTCCCGGAGGGAATGAGCAGTTCTTC. Encoded protein: CASSPGGNEQFF.

The V call is TRBV6-6, the J call TRBJ2-6; tentatively, D is TRBD1 (5 bases). The CDR3 has 15 residues. V lost 5 bases, J lost 0 bases, and 8 bases lay in between. In germline, CDR1 is MNHNY, CDR2 SVGAGI (reference sequence). CDR3 sequence: CASSDRASGANVLTF. The CDR3 nucleotides are TGTGCCAGCAGTGACAGAGCCTCTGGGGCCAACGTCCTGACTTTC.

V and J are TRBV6-5 and TRBJ1-6; D remains unclear. Germline assignment: CDR1 MNHEY and CDR2 SVGAGI. V was pared by 0 bases and J by 7 bases, with 13 bases between. The CDR3 loop spans 16 amino acids. This CDR3 is CASSYSIVHPNSPLHF. The CDR3, as DNA: TGTGCCAGCAGTTACTCGATAGTCCACCCCAATTCACCCCTCCACTTT.

This clonotype has only a few counts. The gene calls are TRBV4-1 and TRBJ1-6; D may be TRBD1 (6 bases). This CDR3 is 13 amino acids long. V lost 5 bases, J lost 10 bases, and 12 bases lay in between. Germline V lookup: CDR1 MGHRA, CDR2 YSYEKL. CDR3 loop: CASSSSGVSPLHF. The CDR3 DNA is TGCGCCAGCAGCTCTTCAGGGGTCTCACCCCTCCACTTT.

This clonotype was picked up many times. This chain joins TRBV7-9 and TRBJ1-4; perhaps TRBD1 as D (6 bases). Germline V gives CDR1 SEHNR, CDR2 FQNEAQ (reference sequence). The CDR3 totals 14 residues. V dropped 4 bases and J dropped 5 bases, with 11 bases sitting between them. CDR3 sequence reads: CASSYRGENEKLFF. As DNA, the CDR3 is TGTGCCAGCAGCTATAGGGGGGAGAATGAAAAACTGTTTTTT.

The sample holds many counts of this clonotype. The V and J genes are TRBV6-2 or TRBV6-3 and TRBJ2-5, with D unresolved. The CDR3 has 14 amino acids. V lost 0 bases and J 5 bases, leaving 10 bases between the germline ends. The germline V gene has CDR1 MNHEY and CDR2 SVGEGT. The CDR3 loop reads CASSYSADRETQYF. CDR3 bases: TGTGCCAGCAGTTACTCGGCGGATCGGGAGACCCAGTACTTC.

The V call is TRBV3-1, the J call TRBJ2-2, with a tentative D call TRBD2 (6 bases). The CDR3 has 14 amino acids. Germline-derived CDR1 and CDR2 are LGHDT and YNNKEL (reference sequence). V lost 3 bases, J lost 1 base, and 6 bases lay in between. The DNA for the CDR3 is TGTGCCAGCAGCCATAGCGGGAACACCGGGGAGCTGTTTTTT. Its translation: CASSHSGNTGELFF.

This clonotype was seen just once. J is TRBJ2-7 and V is TRBV30; tentatively, D is TRBD1 or TRBD2 (6 bases each). CDR3 size: 11 residues. The V gene lost 5 bases and the J gene lost 7 bases, with 12 bases spanning the gap. The germline CDR1 and CDR2 sequences are GTSNPN and SVGIG (reference sequence). In DNA form, the CDR3 reads TGTGCCTGGGGAGGGGGAAAGGAGCAGTACTTC. Amino acid sequence: CAWGGGKEQYF.

This clonotype was counted many times. The chain couples TRBV6-6 to TRBJ2-1; 9 nucleotides line up with TRBD1. CDR3 size: 13 residues. Germline V gives CDR1 MNHNY, CDR2 SVGAGI (reference sequence). The V gene end was trimmed by 10 bases and the J gene end by 5 bases; junction bases not matched to a gene: 6. The CDR3 nucleotides read TGTGCCACCGCTAGGACAGGGGACAATGAGCAGTTCTTC. This codes for CATARTGDNEQFF.

As regards this clonotype: Its ends do not fully match the called genes, so a read error is possible. V usage is TRBV10-3 and J usage is TRBJ2-7; 10 bases are shared with TRBD1. CDR1 ENHRY and CDR2 SYGVKD come from the germline V gene. This CDR3 is built from 12 residues. CDR3 nucleotides: TGTGCCACCCGGGACAGGGGAAACGAGCGGTACTTC. Protein sequence: CATRDRGNERYF.

This sequence joins TRBV24-1 and TRBJ2-1, with 9 bases fitting TRBD2. The CDR3 is 16 residues long. Germline V gene lookup returns CDR1 KGHDR and CDR2 SFDVKD. Trimming took 3 bases from V and 5 from J; bases not matched to a gene: 7. CDR3 region: CATSDNPAGGNNEQFF. DNA of the CDR3: TGTGCCACCAGTGATAACCCCGCGGGAGGGAACAATGAGCAGTTCTTC.

In this sample, this clonotype turned up a few times. The chain recombines TRBV6-5 with TRBJ1-5; D is ambiguous. Germline V gene data show CDR1 as MNHEY and CDR2 as SVGAGI. The V and J ends lost 1 base and 5 bases respectively, with 9 bases between them. The CDR3 is 14 amino acids. CDR3: CASSYFGLDQPQHF. CDR3 DNA sequence: TGTGCCAGCAGTTACTTCGGGCTCGATCAGCCCCAGCATTTT.

This clonotype was observed a handful of times. The genes are TRBV3-1 and TRBJ2-3, with a weak D call TRBD1 (5 bases). The CDR3 sequence is 16 residues long. Trimming cost V 4 bases and J 4 bases, with 18 bases left between them. The germline CDR1 and CDR2 sequences are LGHDT and YNNKEL (reference sequence). The CDR3 region has the DNA TGTGCCAGCAGCCTCCGAAAGGGGATCGGGCCAGATACGCAGTATTTT. Its translation: CASSLRKGIGPDTQYF.